The 23 T cell receptor beta chains in this list originate from one sample, sequenced in a study of T cell responses to AZD1222 COVID-19 vaccine. Assay used: immunoSEQ multiplex PCR; TCRdb lists only in-frame clones, some missing. Of under 200,000 clones in the sample, over 80% are singletons; the top ten hold about 3%. This specimen was peripheral blood, taken on day 0 of MenACWY control vaccination. The origin of the receptors is an adult in good health.

The CDR3 reads CASSLSGERGEQFF. CDR3 bases: TGTGCCAGCAGTCTTAGCGGGGAAAGGGGCGAGCAGTTCTTC. This chain connects TRBV14 to TRBJ2-1; 8 nucleotides match TRBD2. This CDR3 has 14 residues. V lost 6 bases to trimming and J lost 10 bases; unmatched junction nucleotides: 11. Germline V gene data show CDR1 as SGHDN and CDR2 as FVKESK.

This clone was found many times. The genes are TRBV5-1 and TRBJ1-6; D is perhaps TRBD1 (6 bases). The germline gives CDR1 SGHRS, CDR2 YFSETQ. Trimming pared 4 bases from V and 2 bases from J, leaving 13 bases between. The CDR3 sequence is 16 residues long. CDR3 loop: CASSVDRWTYNSPLHF. The CDR3 DNA reads as TGCGCCAGCAGCGTCGACAGGTGGACCTATAATTCACCCCTCCACTTT.

This chain links TRBV7-2 with TRBJ1-1; D gene uncertain. The V end was cut by 0 bases, the J end by 0 bases, with 5 bases between. Germline V gene sequence: CDR1 SGHTA, CDR2 FQGNSA. The CDR3 covers 14 residues. This CDR3 reads CASSLARMNTEAFF. Written as DNA, the CDR3 is TGTGCCAGCAGCTTAGCGAGGATGAACACTGAAGCTTTCTTT.

V and J are TRBV4-1 and TRBJ1-1; D is uncertain. Germline-derived CDR1 and CDR2 are MGHRA and YSYEKL. V dropped 0 bases and J dropped 4 bases, with 15 bases sitting between them. The CDR3 runs 16 residues. The CDR3 spells CASSQDFDRLGTEAFF. The CDR3 coding sequence is TGCGCCAGCAGCCAAGATTTTGACCGGCTGGGCACTGAAGCTTTCTTT.

The V and J genes are TRBV28 and TRBJ1-2; TRBD1 matches 9 bases. Trimming removed 6 bases from V and 7 bases from J; junction bases left unmatched: 6. Germline V gene lookup returns CDR1 MDHEN and CDR2 SYDVKM. This CDR3 has 13 residues. The CDR3 sequence is CASREQGAVGYTF. The CDR3 region has the DNA TGTGCCAGCAGGGAACAGGGGGCGGTTGGCTACACCTTC.

The chain recombines TRBV24-1 with TRBJ2-7; 7 bases agree with TRBD2. The CDR3 totals 15 residues. V shed 5 bases and J 2 bases; nucleotides not matched to a gene: 8. Germline values: CDR1 KGHDR, CDR2 SFDVKD. The CDR3 is CATSAPSGGTYEQYF. The DNA of the CDR3 is TGTGCCACCAGTGCTCCCTCGGGAGGAACCTACGAGCAGTACTTC.

This clone was counted once. The chain uses TRBV6-5 and TRBJ2-7; D gene unclear. The CDR3 runs 11 residues. CDR1 and CDR2 (germline): MNHEY, SVGAGI. The V end was cut by 6 bases, the J end by 6 bases, with 9 bases between. CDR3 loop: CASSHSGEQYF. The CDR3 region has the DNA TGTGCCAGCAGCCATTCCGGCGAGCAGTACTTC.

V is TRBV4-1 and J is TRBJ2-7, with D possibly being TRBD2 (5 bases). Germline loops: CDR1 MGHRA, CDR2 YSYEKL. The CDR3 length is 15 residues. V gave up 0 bases and J gave up 5 bases, with 14 bases separating them. The CDR3 nucleotides are TGCGCCAGCAGCCAAGAGATATCGGGGAACGACGAGCAGTACTTC. This encodes CASSQEISGNDEQYF.

V gene TRBV28 combines with J gene TRBJ2-1; 13 bases line up with TRBD2. The CDR3 has 16 amino acids. CDR1 and CDR2 (germline): MDHEN, SYDVKM. The ends lost 2 bases at V and 6 bases at J; junction bases unmatched: 4. CDR3 loop: CASSLPRLAGGNEQFF. DNA for the CDR3: TGTGCCAGCAGTTTACCTCGACTAGCGGGAGGCAATGAGCAGTTCTTC.

V gene TRBV30 combines with J gene TRBJ2-7; D unresolved. CDR1 is GTSNPN, CDR2 SVGIG, per germline (reference sequence). CDR3 size: 10 residues. V was pared by 8 bases and J by 0 bases, with 5 bases between. CDR3 loop: CAHGSYEQYF. The DNA of the CDR3 is TGTGCCCATGGCTCCTACGAGCAGTACTTC.

This rearrangement joins TRBV7-3 to TRBJ2-1; no firm D call. Germline assignment: CDR1 SGHTA and CDR2 FQGTGA. The V and J ends lost 4 bases and 5 bases respectively, with 6 bases between them. The CDR3 is 12 amino acids. As DNA, the CDR3 is TGTGCCAGCAGCTCAGCCGACAATGAGCAGTTCTTC. Amino acid sequence: CASSSADNEQFF. Complete variable domain (other parts from reference TRBV7-3 and TRBJ2-1): GAGVSQTPSNKVTEKGKYVELRCDPISGHTALYWYRQSLGQGPEFLIYFQGTGAADDSGLPNDRFFAVRPEGSVSTLKIQRTERGDSAVYLCASSSADNEQFFGPGTRLTVL.

The genes are TRBV30 and TRBJ2-2; D is unresolved. The V gene's germline CDR1 is GTSNPN and CDR2 SVGIG (reference sequence). V gave up 3 bases and J gave up 1 base, with 6 bases separating them. CDR3 length equals 13 residues. The CDR3 reads CAWSWRNTGELFF. The CDR3 DNA sequence: TGTGCCTGGAGCTGGCGGAACACCGGGGAGCTGTTTTTT.

The V call is TRBV30, the J call TRBJ2-7; possible D gene TRBD1, 6 bases. CDR1 and CDR2 from the germline V gene are GTSNPN and SVGIG (reference sequence). V lost 5 bases and J 3 bases, leaving 17 bases between the germline ends. The CDR3 covers 14 residues. The DNA for the CDR3 is TGTGCCTGGGGGCTCAGGGGCCCCCTCTACGAGCAGTACTTC. Protein: CAWGLRGPLYEQYF.

The chain recombines TRBV11-2 with TRBJ2-7; either TRBD1 or TRBD2 may fit D (6 bases each). V was clipped by 1 base and J by 2 bases, with 15 bases between them. The CDR3 is 16 residues long. Germline values: CDR1 SGHAT, CDR2 FQNNGV. The CDR3 region is CASSLGLRGLPYEQYF. DNA of the CDR3: TGTGCCAGCAGCTTAGGCCTCAGGGGACTGCCCTACGAGCAGTACTTC.

The rearrangement uses TRBV5-4 and TRBJ1-4, with TRBD1 matching 7 bases. The germline CDR1 and CDR2 sequences are SGHNT and YYREEE (reference sequence). V dropped 7 bases and J dropped 0; count of bases not matched to a gene: 9. This CDR3 spans 16 amino acids. For the CDR3, the DNA is TGTGCCAGCGGGACAGCCTCGGGTGCAACTAATGAAAAACTGTTTTTT. Its translation is CASGTASGATNEKLFF.

The chain carries TRBV10-3 and TRBJ2-7; TRBD1 matches 11 bases. Looked up from germline, CDR1 is ENHRY and CDR2 is SYGVKD. The CDR3 has 13 amino acids. J was trimmed by 2 bases and V by 10 bases; bases with no gene match: 4. The CDR3: CATGDRGAYEQYF. CDR3 sequence (DNA): TGTGCCACTGGGGACAGGGGGGCCTACGAGCAGTACTTC.

This clone turned up a few times. This chain joins TRBV11-2 and TRBJ2-7, with D maybe TRBD2 (5 bases). CDR3 length: 12 residues. Germline assignment: CDR1 SGHAT and CDR2 FQNNGV. Trimming left V 1 base short and J 5 bases short, with 6 bases between. The CDR3 coding sequence is TGTGCCAGCAGCTTAGTCGGGGACGAGCAGTACTTC. This translates into CASSLVGDEQYF.

The CDR3 DNA reads as TGTGCCAGCAAGCTAACAGGGGGCACCTGGTACGAGCAGTACTTC. It translates to CASKLTGGTWYEQYF. The J gene is TRBJ2-7, the V gene TRBV27; 9 bases line up with TRBD1. The CDR3 has 15 residues. Germline V gives CDR1 MNHEY, CDR2 SMNVEV (reference sequence). The J segment lost 4 bases and the V segment lost 7 bases, leaving 11 bases of the junction unmatched.

The count of this clone is one. The chain employs TRBV6-2 or TRBV6-3 and TRBJ2-7; TRBD1 matches at 9 bases. The J segment lost 2 bases and the V segment lost 6 bases, leaving 11 bases of the junction unmatched. The germline V gene encodes CDR1 MNHEY and CDR2 SVGEGT. The CDR3 covers 16 residues. CDR3 nucleotides: TGTGCCAGCAGCCAAGCCCCGGGACAGGGAACCTACGAGCAGTACTTC. Its protein product is CASSQAPGQGTYEQYF.

This clone was recorded only once. CDR3 coding DNA: TGTGCCAGCAGTCGGGCCAGCACAGATACGCAGTATTTT. Translation: CASSRASTDTQYF. V gene TRBV6-2 or TRBV6-3 combines with J gene TRBJ2-3; the D is unclear. Deletions cut 5 bases from V and 0 bases from J, with 6 bases between. The length of the CDR3 is 13 residues. Germline V gives CDR1 MNHEY, CDR2 SVGEGT.

The chain carries TRBV25-1 and TRBJ2-3; 10 bases are a match to TRBD2. The CDR3 has 15 amino acids. V gave up 8 bases and J gave up 5 bases; unmatched junction bases: 10. Germline V lookup: CDR1 MGHDK, CDR2 SYGVNS. This chain's CDR3 is CASSRASGSLDTQYF. The CDR3 nucleotides are TGTGCCAGCTCTAGGGCTAGCGGGAGTTTAGATACGCAGTATTTT.

This clone appeared once. This chain connects TRBV28 to TRBJ1-5; TRBD1 matches 11 bases. Germline CDR1 reads MDHEN; CDR2 reads SYDVKM. Trimming cost V 3 bases and J 3 bases; bases outside gene matches: 4. The CDR3 extends over 16 amino acids. CDR3 sequence (DNA): TGTGCCAGCAGTTTTGGACAGGGGGCTTACAATCAGCCCCAGCATTTT. As protein: CASSFGQGAYNQPQHF. Full variable domain (remainder filled in from reference TRBV28 and TRBJ1-5): DVKVTQSSRYLVKRTGEKVFLECVQDMDHENMFWYRQDPGLGLRLIYFSYDVKMKEKGDIPEGYSVSREKKERFSLILESASTNQTSMYLCASSFGQGAYNQPQHFGDGTRLSIL.

This chain links TRBV18 with TRBJ1-1; D is undetermined. The CDR3 is made up of 14 amino acids. Trimming shortened V by 6 bases and J by 6 bases, and 17 bases separated the two germline ends. Germline V gene lookup returns CDR1 KGHSH and CDR2 LQKENI. The CDR3 nucleotides read TGTGCCAGCTCCCTGGGAGGGCGCAAGCCTGAAGCTTTCTTT. The encoded protein is CASSLGGRKPEAFF.